This is a list of T cell receptor beta chains from one sample in a study of CD8+ T cells in alopecia areata. TCRdb's table, derived via immunoSEQ multiplex PCR, lists solely in-frame clones and lacks some. The sample lists roughly 100,000 clones; roughly half were seen once. Sequencing was done on a sample of CD4+ T cells sorted from blood. These receptors were obtained from a human donor in good health. The CDR3 runs from the conserved cysteine through the conserved F or W. Each record gives: V gene, clone size, J gene, D gene, CDR3 DNA, CDR3 protein. A D gene is named only where the DNA matches it firmly. Clone size is stated in some rows and not others, as once, few, many or a class when expanded.

v_call: TRBV5-6; clone_size: NA; j_call: TRBJ1-4; d_call: NA; cdr3_nt: TGTGCCAGCAGCTTGGCTGGTACGGGACGCACTAATGAAAAACTGTTTTTT; cdr3_aa: CASSLAGTGRTNEKLFF
v_call: TRBV29-1; clone_size: NA; j_call: TRBJ1-3; d_call: NA; cdr3_nt: TGCAGCGTTGCTGTAGGCTCTTCCTCTGGAAACACCATATATTTT; cdr3_aa: CSVAVGSSSGNTIYF
v_call: TRBV29-1; clone_size: few; j_call: TRBJ1-2; d_call: TRBD1; cdr3_nt: TGCAGCGTTGAAACTGGGACAGGGGGAGGCTACACCTTC; cdr3_aa: CSVETGTGGGYTF
v_call: TRBV5-6; clone_size: few; j_call: TRBJ1-2; d_call: NA; cdr3_nt: TGTGCCAGCAGCCCGGTGACAGTAACTCATGGCTACACCTTC; cdr3_aa: CASSPVTVTHGYTF
v_call: TRBV7-2; clone_size: once; j_call: TRBJ2-5; d_call: NA; cdr3_nt: TGTGCCAGCAGCTTAGCTGTGGGCAGTAGGTTAGAGACCCAGTACTTC; cdr3_aa: CASSLAVGSRLETQYF
v_call: TRBV29-1; clone_size: NA; j_call: TRBJ1-1; d_call: NA; cdr3_nt: TGCAGCGGACTGGGAGACACTGAAGCTTTCTTT; cdr3_aa: CSGLGDTEAFF
v_call: TRBV25-1; clone_size: NA; j_call: TRBJ1-1; d_call: NA; cdr3_nt: TGTGCCAGCAGTGCCCCGGGACGATCGAACACTGAAGCTTTCTTT; cdr3_aa: CASSAPGRSNTEAFF
v_call: TRBV2; clone_size: NA; j_call: TRBJ2-7; d_call: NA; cdr3_nt: TGTGCCAGCAGTGAGGGCTCATACTCCTACGAGCAGTACTTC; cdr3_aa: CASSEGSYSYEQYF
v_call: TRBV29-1; clone_size: NA; j_call: TRBJ1-1; d_call: NA; cdr3_nt: TGCAGCGTGAACAGGGAAAGGGTGGCTTTCTTT; cdr3_aa: CSVNRERVAFF
v_call: TRBV28; clone_size: NA; j_call: TRBJ2-5; d_call: TRBD2; cdr3_nt: TGTGCCAGCAGTTCCGGACTAGTGGGGCCCTATGGAGAGACCCAGTACTTC; cdr3_aa: CASSSGLVGPYGETQYF
v_call: TRBV7-2; clone_size: NA; j_call: TRBJ2-5; d_call: TRBD2; cdr3_nt: TGTGCCAGCAGTAGAAGCGGGGGGGCGGTAGAGACCCAGTACTTC; cdr3_aa: CASSRSGGAVETQYF
v_call: TRBV19; clone_size: NA; j_call: TRBJ1-5; d_call: NA; cdr3_nt: TGTGCCAGTAGTCCCCGGACTGCTCAGCCCCAGCATTTT; cdr3_aa: CASSPRTAQPQHF
v_call: TRBV18; clone_size: NA; j_call: TRBJ2-1; d_call: TRBD2; cdr3_nt: TGTGCCAGCTCACCAGCGGCGGGGGGTAGAAATGAGCAGTTCTTC; cdr3_aa: CASSPAAGGRNEQFF
v_call: TRBV29-1; clone_size: few; j_call: TRBJ2-1; d_call: NA; cdr3_nt: TGCAGCGTTCGACCCCACAACAATGAGCAGTTCTTC; cdr3_aa: CSVRPHNNEQFF
v_call: TRBV29-1; clone_size: NA; j_call: TRBJ1-1; d_call: NA; cdr3_nt: TGCAGCGTTGAGGCCAATCCCGGGGTGACTGAAGCTTTCTTT; cdr3_aa: CSVEANPGVTEAFF
v_call: TRBV6-5; clone_size: NA; j_call: TRBJ1-2; d_call: TRBD1; cdr3_nt: TGTGCCAGCAGTCCGACAGGGGACTATGGCTACACCTTC; cdr3_aa: CASSPTGDYGYTF
v_call: TRBV7-2; clone_size: NA; j_call: TRBJ1-6; d_call: TRBD1; cdr3_nt: TGTGCCAGCAGCTCCGGGACAGGAAATTCACCCCTCCACTTT; cdr3_aa: CASSSGTGNSPLHF
v_call: TRBV7-2; clone_size: once; j_call: TRBJ2-5; d_call: NA; cdr3_nt: TGTGCCAGCAGCCTCTCAACGGGACGGGAGACCCAGTACTTC; cdr3_aa: CASSLSTGRETQYF
v_call: TRBV27; clone_size: NA; j_call: TRBJ2-3; d_call: NA; cdr3_nt: TGTGCCAGCGCCAGGGAGCGCACAGATACGCAGTATTTT; cdr3_aa: CASARERTDTQYF
v_call: TRBV19; clone_size: NA; j_call: TRBJ2-2; d_call: NA; cdr3_nt: TGTGCCAGTACGCAGGGGAGGTACACCGGGGAGCTGTTTTTT; cdr3_aa: CASTQGRYTGELFF
v_call: TRBV7-6; clone_size: NA; j_call: TRBJ1-6; d_call: NA; cdr3_nt: TGTGCCAGCAGCTTACGGGGCTCCTATAATTCACCCCTCCACTTT; cdr3_aa: CASSLRGSYNSPLHF
v_call: TRBV7-2; clone_size: few; j_call: TRBJ2-5; d_call: TRBD2; cdr3_nt: TGTGCCAGCAGCTTAGTGTTCGGCGGGGGGGCCCAGGACCAAGAGACCCAGTACTTC; cdr3_aa: CASSLVFGGGAQDQETQYF
v_call: TRBV7-2; clone_size: NA; j_call: TRBJ2-7; d_call: TRBD2; cdr3_nt: TGTGCCAGCAGCTTAGACCCTAGCGGGGGGGATCCCTACGAGCAGTACTTC; cdr3_aa: CASSLDPSGGDPYEQYF
v_call: TRBV5-1; clone_size: few; j_call: TRBJ2-3; d_call: NA; cdr3_nt: TGCGCCAGCAGCTTTTTGGGTGCAGATACGCAGTATTTT; cdr3_aa: CASSFLGADTQYF
v_call: TRBV29-1; clone_size: few; j_call: TRBJ1-3; d_call: TRBD1; cdr3_nt: TGCAGCGTGAAGACAGGGGCTGGAAACACCATATATTTT; cdr3_aa: CSVKTGAGNTIYF
v_call: TRBV27; clone_size: NA; j_call: TRBJ2-7; d_call: TRBD1; cdr3_nt: TGTGCCAGCAGTCTAGTAGGGACAGGTACCTACGAGCAGTACTTC; cdr3_aa: CASSLVGTGTYEQYF
v_call: TRBV4-1; clone_size: NA; j_call: TRBJ1-5; d_call: NA; cdr3_nt: TGCGCCAGCAGCCTAGCGGGGGGGCGGTTTGATCAGCCCCAGCATTTT; cdr3_aa: CASSLAGGRFDQPQHF
v_call: TRBV7-2; clone_size: once; j_call: TRBJ2-3; d_call: NA; cdr3_nt: TGTGCCAGCAGCTTACAAAAACCAGATACGCAGTATTTT; cdr3_aa: CASSLQKPDTQYF
v_call: TRBV6-5; clone_size: NA; j_call: TRBJ1-1; d_call: TRBD1; cdr3_nt: TGTGCCAGCAGTCGACAGGGTTTTAACACTGAAGCTTTCTTT; cdr3_aa: CASSRQGFNTEAFF
v_call: TRBV7-7; clone_size: NA; j_call: TRBJ2-5; d_call: NA; cdr3_nt: TGTGCTAGCAGCGAGAACAGGGTTGAGACCCAGTACTTC; cdr3_aa: CASSENRVETQYF
v_call: TRBV2; clone_size: NA; j_call: TRBJ2-7; d_call: TRBD1; cdr3_nt: TGTGCCAGCCGTCGGGACAGAGACTACGAGCAGTACTTC; cdr3_aa: CASRRDRDYEQYF
v_call: TRBV15; clone_size: few; j_call: TRBJ2-7; d_call: TRBD1; cdr3_nt: TGTGCCACCAGCAGAGACGGGACAGGGGATAGTTACGAGCAGTACTTC; cdr3_aa: CATSRDGTGDSYEQYF
v_call: TRBV11-1; clone_size: NA; j_call: TRBJ2-7; d_call: NA; cdr3_nt: TGTGCCAGCAGCCGGTCACTAGATGCAGCCTTCTACGAGCAGTACTTC; cdr3_aa: CASSRSLDAAFYEQYF
v_call: TRBV7-8; clone_size: NA; j_call: TRBJ1-2; d_call: NA; cdr3_nt: TGTGCCAGCAGCTCACAGGGTCACCCCCTCTATGGCTACACCTTC; cdr3_aa: CASSSQGHPLYGYTF
v_call: TRBV6-1; clone_size: few; j_call: TRBJ1-5; d_call: TRBD1; cdr3_nt: TGTGCCAGCACTCGGACAGGGGGAAGCAATCAGCCCCAGCATTTT; cdr3_aa: CASTRTGGSNQPQHF
v_call: TRBV25-1; clone_size: NA; j_call: TRBJ2-3; d_call: NA; cdr3_nt: TGTGCCAGCAGTGCGCCCGAAGACACAGATACGCAGTATTTT; cdr3_aa: CASSAPEDTDTQYF
v_call: TRBV7-8; clone_size: few; j_call: TRBJ1-3; d_call: NA; cdr3_nt: TGTGCCAGCAGCACGGACTTCCCTGGAAACACCATATATTTT; cdr3_aa: CASSTDFPGNTIYF
v_call: TRBV6-5; clone_size: NA; j_call: TRBJ1-2; d_call: NA; cdr3_nt: TGTGCCAGCAGTCCCGGGGCCTACTATGGCTACACCTTC; cdr3_aa: CASSPGAYYGYTF
v_call: TRBV7-6; clone_size: once; j_call: TRBJ1-1; d_call: NA; cdr3_nt: TGTGCCAGCAGCCGGGGCCGGAACACTGAAGCTTTCTTT; cdr3_aa: CASSRGRNTEAFF
v_call: TRBV29-1; clone_size: NA; j_call: TRBJ1-2; d_call: NA; cdr3_nt: TGCAGCGTTGCACGCGCCAACTATGGCTACACCTTC; cdr3_aa: CSVARANYGYTF